This T cell receptor (beta chain) originates from a study of T cell responses to AZD1222 COVID-19 vaccine. Clones were read by immunoSEQ multiplex PCR, and TCRdb kept only the in-frame ones, dropping some. Of over 100,000 clones detected, roughly 91% appear once; the ten largest clones hold around 0.98%. The V gene end was trimmed by 5 bases and the J gene end by 0 bases; junction bases not matched to a gene: 25. The V gene's germline CDR1 is SGHVS and CDR2 FQNEAQ. This CDR3 region has 24 residues. The material sequenced was peripheral blood, taken 28 days after the second AZD1222 dose. The sequence was collected from an adult who received the AZD1222 COVID-19 vaccine. The J gene is TRBJ2-4, the V gene TRBV7-8, with 13 bases lining up with TRBD2. The chain's CDR3 is CASSPKIDGLAGEVSSIAKNIQYF. In DNA, the CDR3 is TGTGCCAGCAGCCCCAAAATTGATGGACTAGCGGGAGAAGTCTCCTCAATAGCCAAAAACATTCAGTACTTC.